Presented here are 10 T cell receptor beta chains from one specimen sequenced in a study of T-cell reconstitution after alpha-beta-depleted transplantation in children. For TCRbeta, the library was prepared with unique molecular identifiers. TCRdb re-analysed the PCR reads in MiXCR, keeping a single row per CDR3 protein. The data hold 330,000 or so distinct CDR3 sequences, with about a tenth observed a single time. The source material was PBMCs from the stem cell graft donor, sampled from the stem cell graft. All receptors come from a human donor who donated a stem cell graft to a child with acute lymphoblastic leukemia.

This clonotype was observed many times. This chain connects TRBV28 to TRBJ1-1; a possible D gene is TRBD1 (6 bases). The CDR3 runs 14 residues. V dropped 3 bases and J dropped 4 bases, with 12 bases sitting between them. Germline V gene lookup returns CDR1 MDHEN and CDR2 SYDVKM. The CDR3 protein is CASSFTGYSTEAFF. The DNA of the CDR3 is TGTGCCAGCAGTTTCACAGGGTATAGCACTGAAGCTTTCTTT.

The V and J genes are TRBV12-5 and TRBJ1-6; TRBD1 might be the D (5 bases). Trimming stripped 9 bases from V and 7 bases from J, with 16 bases between. Germline V gene lookup returns CDR1 LGHNT and CDR2 FRNRAP. The CDR3 has 14 amino acids. CDR3 protein: CASAQGRVNSPLHF. For the CDR3, the DNA is TGTGCTAGCGCCCAGGGAAGGGTAAATTCACCCCTCCACTTT.

This rearrangement joins TRBV7-9 to TRBJ1-4; 7 nucleotides agree with TRBD1. CDR3 size: 15 residues. CDR1 and CDR2 from the germline V gene are SEHNR and FQNEAQ (reference sequence). V lost 5 bases, J lost 5 bases, and 8 bases stayed unmatched. CDR3 amino acids: CASSLGTEENEKLFF. CDR3 bases: TGTGCCAGCAGCCTGGGGACAGAAGAAAATGAAAAACTGTTTTTT. The full variable domain, in which reference TRBV7-9 and TRBJ1-4 provide the parts outside the CDR3, is DTGVSQNPRHKITKRGQNVTFRCDPISEHNRLYWYRQTLGQGPEFLTYFQNEAQLEKSRLLSDRFSAERPKGSFSTLEIQRTEQGDSAMYLCASSLGTEENEKLFFGSGTQLSVL.

This clonotype was recorded a few times. The CDR3 bases are TGTGCCAGCACCTTTACAGGGGTTGGGAGCAATCAGCCCCAGCATTTT. Protein sequence: CASTFTGVGSNQPQHF. The rearrangement uses TRBV12-3 or TRBV12-4 and TRBJ1-5; 7 nucleotides match TRBD1. The V gene end was trimmed by 7 bases and the J gene end by 1 base; junction bases not matched to a gene: 10. The CDR3 runs to 16 residues.

The chain has TRBV20-1 and TRBJ2-1; possibly TRBD1 or TRBD2 for D (5 bases each). Germline V lookup: CDR1 DFQATT, CDR2 SNEGSKA (reference sequence). The V gene lost 6 bases and the J gene lost 0 bases, with 9 bases spanning the gap. The CDR3 consists of 13 residues. CDR3 region: CSAGESSYNEQFF. CDR3 DNA: TGCAGTGCAGGGGAGAGCTCCTACAATGAGCAGTTCTTC.

CDR3 residues: CASSLVGRTGAGETQYF. CDR3 sequence (DNA): TGCGCCAGCAGCTTGGTGGGGAGGACAGGGGCTGGAGAGACCCAGTACTTC. The genes are TRBV5-1 and TRBJ2-5; 9 positions agree with TRBD1. V shed 0 bases, J shed 4 bases, and the junction held 10 bases outside the gene matches. Germline V gene lookup returns CDR1 SGHRS and CDR2 YFSETQ. There are 17 residues in the CDR3.

This clonotype turned up a few times. This chain links TRBV2 with TRBJ1-5; 8 positions agree with TRBD1. Trimming at V came to 10 bases and at J to 2 bases, leaving 13 bases not matched to a gene. Per the germline V gene, CDR1 is SNHLY and CDR2 is FYNNEI. This CDR3 comprises 16 residues. CDR3 loop: CATQKQGGVGNQPQHF. The CDR3 DNA reads TGTGCCACACAGAAACAGGGGGGTGTGGGCAATCAGCCCCAGCATTTT.

This clonotype has just a few counts. The chain is built from TRBV19 and TRBJ2-7; possibly TRBD1 or TRBD2 for D (5 bases each). Trimming left V 4 bases short and J 2 bases short, with 9 bases between. The CDR3 length is 13 residues. The V gene's germline CDR1 is LNHDA and CDR2 SQIVND (reference sequence). The CDR3 is CASSTGPTYEQYF. The CDR3 DNA is TGTGCCAGTAGTACGGGACCAACCTACGAGCAGTACTTC.

The V and J genes are TRBV9 and TRBJ1-3; D gene uncertain. Trimming removed 4 bases from V and 3 bases from J, with 5 bases in between. Germline V gene lookup returns CDR1 SGDLS and CDR2 YYNGEE. This CDR3 has 12 residues. This CDR3 reads CASSRYGNTIYF. The CDR3 DNA follows: TGTGCCAGCAGCCGCTATGGAAACACCATATATTTT.

This clonotype showed up just a few times. This CDR3 reads CASSEGSNPEQYF. DNA for the CDR3: TGCGCCAGCAGTGAGGGGTCTAACCCCGAGCAGTACTTC. The chain carries TRBV10-1 and TRBJ2-7; D call uncertain. V was cut by 2 bases and J by 6 bases, with 11 bases left in between. The CDR3 sequence is 13 residues long. Germline V gene data show CDR1 as WNHNN and CDR2 as SYGVQD (reference sequence).